Sample share makes the clone carrying this TCR beta chain medium-sized. Its target is not known. The QIAseq Immune Repertoire TCR panel built the libraries from approximately 15 ng of total RNA. A single record per CDR3 protein comes from TCRdb applying MiXCR to the reads. The table shows about 2,500 distinct CDR3 sequences, with 7.9% occurring only once. Trimming took 4 bases from V and 7 from J; bases not matched to a gene: 13. CDR3 length: 16 amino acids. Germline assignment: CDR1 MNHEY and CDR2 SMNVEV (reference sequence). This specimen comes from a study of circulating CD8 cells and anti-PD-1 response in melanoma. Across the study: Patients received intravenous nivolumab, 3 mg/kg, every 2 weeks. General study findings and limits: Previously treated and treatment-naive patients were pooled together. Published repertoire comparisons used only baseline and M1 samples from a small cohort with few responders. Experiments were generally run without replicates.

From live CD3+CD8+TCRalphabeta+ cells, four PD-1 and/or TIGIT subsets were sorted. The rearrangement joins TRBV27 to TRBJ2-7; 10 nucleotides align to TRBD2. This sequence was found in a human donor with melanoma. Sequencing used CD8+ T cells from PBMCs, obtained at baseline or after one month of anti-PD-1 therapy (not recorded which). This CDR3 is CASSYTQGTSVREQYF. CDR3 in DNA: TGTGCCAGCAGTTATACCCAAGGGACTAGCGTACGTGAGCAGTACTTC.